A single sample is the source of the 2 T cell receptor beta chains below, sequenced in a study of blood T cells in healthy people across ages. PCR was performed a second time for about 7 to 11 cycles using a sample-barcoded 5' primer and a J-beta primer mix. TCRdb re-derived calls from the 5' RACE reads in MiXCR, one entry per CDR3 protein. Among approximately 1,000,000 distinct CDR3 sequences listed, more than 35% were seen once. The source material was blood. These receptors were obtained from a woman aged 60-75 years in good health.

The chain links TRBV12-3 or TRBV12-4 to TRBJ2-1, with 13 bases lining up with TRBD2. The CDR3 runs to 15 residues. V lost 6 bases and J lost 10; bases outside the gene matches: 9. CDR3 sequence reads: CASRAGTSGIYEQFF. The CDR3 region has the DNA TGTGCCAGCAGAGCCGGGACTAGCGGGATTTACGAGCAGTTCTTC.

This chain joins TRBV10-3 and TRBJ1-2, with D perhaps TRBD1 (6 bases). V was cut by 3 bases and J by 4 bases, with 12 bases left in between. Germline CDR1 ENHRY, CDR2 SYGVKD. The CDR3 has 14 residues. In nucleotides, the CDR3 is TGTGCCATCAGTGATGGCAGGGGAAGCTATGGCTACACCTTC. As protein: CAISDGRGSYGYTF.